This T cell receptor (beta chain) stems from a study of cytomegalovirus exposure and HLA in healthy donors. A multiplex PCR was run with 60 Vbeta primers and 13 Jbeta primers. Sequencing used immunoSEQ multiplex PCR; TCRdb keeps in-frame clones, though not all of them. The sample holds under 90,000 clones; over 70% are singletons and the top ten take around 3.1%. This CDR3 spans 17 amino acids. The genes are TRBV21-1 and TRBJ2-1; whether TRBD2, the table's D call, matches the DNA was not checked. TRBV21-1 is annotated as a pseudogene. This sequence was found in a man aged 50 to 60 in good health and CMV-seropositive. The sample was PBMCs. CDR3 protein: CASSKTSGINSYNEQFF. The DNA of the CDR3 is TGTGCCAGCAGCAAGACTAGCGGGATAAACTCCTACAATGAGCAGTTCTTC.